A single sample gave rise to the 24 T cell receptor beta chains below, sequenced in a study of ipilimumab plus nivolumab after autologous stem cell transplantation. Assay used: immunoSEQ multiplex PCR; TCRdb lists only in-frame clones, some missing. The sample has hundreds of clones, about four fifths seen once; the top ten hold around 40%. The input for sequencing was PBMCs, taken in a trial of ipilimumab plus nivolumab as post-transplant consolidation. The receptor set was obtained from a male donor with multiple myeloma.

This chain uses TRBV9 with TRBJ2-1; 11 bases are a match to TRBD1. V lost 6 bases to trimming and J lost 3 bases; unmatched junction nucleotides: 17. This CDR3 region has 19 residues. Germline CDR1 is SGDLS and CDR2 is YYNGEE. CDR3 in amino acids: CASNTDRGPRAVHYNEQFF. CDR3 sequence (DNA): TGTGCCAGCAACACGGACAGGGGGCCGCGGGCGGTCCACTACAATGAGCAGTTCTTC.

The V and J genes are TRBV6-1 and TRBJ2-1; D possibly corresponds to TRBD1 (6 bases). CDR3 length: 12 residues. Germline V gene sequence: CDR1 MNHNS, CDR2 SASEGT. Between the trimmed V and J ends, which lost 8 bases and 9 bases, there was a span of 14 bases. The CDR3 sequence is CASLKGVGEQFF. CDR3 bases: TGTGCCAGCCTCAAGGGGGTGGGTGAGCAGTTCTTC.

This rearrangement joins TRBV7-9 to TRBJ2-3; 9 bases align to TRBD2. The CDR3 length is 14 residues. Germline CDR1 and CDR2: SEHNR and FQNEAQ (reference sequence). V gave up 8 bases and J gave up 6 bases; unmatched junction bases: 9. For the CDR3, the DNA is TGTGCCAGCCGTGCGGGAGGGCCGAGGGATACGCAGTATTTT. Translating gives CASRAGGPRDTQYF.

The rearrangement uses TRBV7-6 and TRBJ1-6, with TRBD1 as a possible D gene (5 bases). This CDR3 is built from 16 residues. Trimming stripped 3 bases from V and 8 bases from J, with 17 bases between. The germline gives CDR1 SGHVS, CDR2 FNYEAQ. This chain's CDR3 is CASSFGGRGRDSPLHF. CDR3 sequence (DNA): TGTGCCAGCAGCTTTGGTGGAAGGGGCAGGGATTCACCCCTCCACTTT.

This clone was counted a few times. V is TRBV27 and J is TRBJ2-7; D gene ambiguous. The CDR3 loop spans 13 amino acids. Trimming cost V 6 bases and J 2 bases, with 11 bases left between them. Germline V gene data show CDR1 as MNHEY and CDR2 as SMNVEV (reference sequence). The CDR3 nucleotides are TGTGCCAGCAGCAACGGACCCACCTACGAGCAGTACTTC. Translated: CASSNGPTYEQYF.

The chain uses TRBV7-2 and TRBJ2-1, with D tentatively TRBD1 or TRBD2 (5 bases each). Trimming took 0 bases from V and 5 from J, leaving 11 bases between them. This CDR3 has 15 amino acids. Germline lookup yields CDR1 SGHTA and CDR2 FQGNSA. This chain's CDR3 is CASSLAQGPNNEQFF. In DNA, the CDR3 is TGTGCCAGCAGCTTAGCGCAGGGACCCAACAATGAGCAGTTCTTC. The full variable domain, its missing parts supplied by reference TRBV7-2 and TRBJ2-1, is GAGVSQSPSNKVTEKGKDVELRCDPISGHTALYWYRQSLGQGLEFLIYFQGNSAPDKSGLPSDRFSAERTGGSVSTLTIQRTQQEDSAVYLCASSLAQGPNNEQFFGPGTRLTVL.

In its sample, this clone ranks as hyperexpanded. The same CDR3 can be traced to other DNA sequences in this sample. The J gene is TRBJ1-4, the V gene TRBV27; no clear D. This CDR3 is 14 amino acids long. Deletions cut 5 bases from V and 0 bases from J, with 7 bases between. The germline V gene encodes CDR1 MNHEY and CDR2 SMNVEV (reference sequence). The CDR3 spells CASSPDTTNEKLFF. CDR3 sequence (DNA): TGTGCCAGCAGTCCTGATACAACTAATGAAAAACTGTTTTTT.

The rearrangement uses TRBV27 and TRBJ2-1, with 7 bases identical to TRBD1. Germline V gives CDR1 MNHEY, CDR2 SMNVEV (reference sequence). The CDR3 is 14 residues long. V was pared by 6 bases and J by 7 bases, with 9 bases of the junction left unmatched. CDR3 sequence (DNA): TGTGCCAGCAGCTCATCCAGGGGGTGGAATGAGCAGTTCTTC. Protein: CASSSSRGWNEQFF.

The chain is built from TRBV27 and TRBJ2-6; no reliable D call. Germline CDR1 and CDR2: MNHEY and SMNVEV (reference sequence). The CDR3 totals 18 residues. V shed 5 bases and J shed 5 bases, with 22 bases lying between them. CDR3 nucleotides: TGTGCCAGCAGTGTGGGGTGCTGGCTACAAAGTCGGGCCAACGTCCTGACTTTC. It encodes CASSVGCWLQSRANVLTF.

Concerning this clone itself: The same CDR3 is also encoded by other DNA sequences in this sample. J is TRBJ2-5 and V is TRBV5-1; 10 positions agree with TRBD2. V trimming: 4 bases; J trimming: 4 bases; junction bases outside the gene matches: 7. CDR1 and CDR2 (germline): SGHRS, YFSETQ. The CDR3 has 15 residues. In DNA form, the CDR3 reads TGCGCCAGCAGCGTGACTAGCGGGTCGGGAGAGACCCAGTACTTC. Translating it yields CASSVTSGSGETQYF.

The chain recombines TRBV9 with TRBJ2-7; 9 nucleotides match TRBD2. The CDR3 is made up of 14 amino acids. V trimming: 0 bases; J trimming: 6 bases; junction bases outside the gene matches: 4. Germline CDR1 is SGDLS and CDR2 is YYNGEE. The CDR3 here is CASSVDASGIEQYF. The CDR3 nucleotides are TGTGCCAGCAGCGTAGACGCTAGCGGGATCGAGCAGTACTTC.

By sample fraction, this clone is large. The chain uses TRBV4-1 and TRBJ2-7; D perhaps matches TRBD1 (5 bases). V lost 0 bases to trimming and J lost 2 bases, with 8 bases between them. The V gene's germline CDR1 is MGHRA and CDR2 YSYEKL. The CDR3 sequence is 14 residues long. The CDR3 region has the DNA TGCGCCAGCAGCCAAGACAAGGGGACCTACGAGCAGTACTTC. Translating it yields CASSQDKGTYEQYF.

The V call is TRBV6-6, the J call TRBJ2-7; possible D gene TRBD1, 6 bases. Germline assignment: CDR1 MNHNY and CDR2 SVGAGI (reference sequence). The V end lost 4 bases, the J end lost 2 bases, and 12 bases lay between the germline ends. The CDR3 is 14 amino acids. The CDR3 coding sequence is TGTGCCAGCAGTTTCCACAGGGTGGCCTACGAGCAGTACTTC. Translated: CASSFHRVAYEQYF.

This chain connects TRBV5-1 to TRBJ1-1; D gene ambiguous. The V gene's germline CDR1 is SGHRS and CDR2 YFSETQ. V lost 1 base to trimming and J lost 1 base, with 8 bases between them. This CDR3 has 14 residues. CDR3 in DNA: TGCGCCAGCAGCTTGTATATCGGGAACACTGAAGCTTTCTTT. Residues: CASSLYIGNTEAFF. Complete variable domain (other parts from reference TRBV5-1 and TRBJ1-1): KAGVTQTPRYLIKTRGQQVTLSCSPISGHRSVSWYQQTPGQGLQFLFEYFSETQRNKGNFPGRFSGRQFSNSRSEMNVSTLELGDSALYLCASSLYIGNTEAFFGQGTRLTVV.

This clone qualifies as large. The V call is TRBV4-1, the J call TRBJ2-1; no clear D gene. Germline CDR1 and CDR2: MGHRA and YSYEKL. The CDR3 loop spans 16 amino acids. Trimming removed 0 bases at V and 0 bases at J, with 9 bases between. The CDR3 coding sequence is TGCGCCAGCAGCCAAGAAAGGGCTAGCTCCTACAATGAGCAGTTCTTC. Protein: CASSQERASSYNEQFF.

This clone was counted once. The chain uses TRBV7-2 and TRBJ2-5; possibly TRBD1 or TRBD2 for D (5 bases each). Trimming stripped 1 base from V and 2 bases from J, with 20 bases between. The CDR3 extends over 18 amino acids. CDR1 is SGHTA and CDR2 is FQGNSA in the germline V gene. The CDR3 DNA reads TGTGCCAGCAGCTTAGTTCGTTCGGGGCTCCTTAGTCAAGAGACCCAGTACTTC. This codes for CASSLVRSGLLSQETQYF.

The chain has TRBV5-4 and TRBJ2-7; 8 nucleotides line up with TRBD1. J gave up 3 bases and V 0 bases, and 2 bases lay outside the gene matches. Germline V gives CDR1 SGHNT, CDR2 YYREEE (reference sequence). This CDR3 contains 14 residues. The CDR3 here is CASSLAGQGYEQYF. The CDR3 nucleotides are TGTGCCAGCAGCTTGGCCGGACAGGGCTACGAGCAGTACTTC.

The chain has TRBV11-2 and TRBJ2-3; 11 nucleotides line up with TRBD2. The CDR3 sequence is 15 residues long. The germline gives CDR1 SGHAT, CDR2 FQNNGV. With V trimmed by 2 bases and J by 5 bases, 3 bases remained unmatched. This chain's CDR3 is CASSLLAGGLDTQYF. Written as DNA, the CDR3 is TGTGCCAGCAGCTTACTAGCGGGAGGTTTAGATACGCAGTATTTT. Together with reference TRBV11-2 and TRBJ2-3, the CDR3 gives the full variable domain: EAGVAQSPRYKIIEKRQSVAFWCNPISGHATLYWYQQILGQGPKLLIQFQNNGVVDDSQLPKDRFSAERLKGVDSTLKIQPAKLEDSAVYLCASSLLAGGLDTQYFGPGTRLTVL.

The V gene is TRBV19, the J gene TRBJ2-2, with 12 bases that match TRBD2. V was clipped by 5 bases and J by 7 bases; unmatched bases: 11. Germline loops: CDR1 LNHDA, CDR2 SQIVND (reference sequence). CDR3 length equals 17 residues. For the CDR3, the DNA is TGTGCCAGTAGTTATCTAGCGGGAGGGTTTTGGAACGGGGAGCTGTTTTTT. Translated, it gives CASSYLAGGFWNGELFF.

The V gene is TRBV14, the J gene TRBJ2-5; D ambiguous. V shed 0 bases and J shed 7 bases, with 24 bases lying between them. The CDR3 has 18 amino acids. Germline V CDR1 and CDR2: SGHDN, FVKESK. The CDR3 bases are TGTGCCAGCAGCCAAGATCCGACTCCTGGGCTGAGGAAGGGGACCCAGTACTTC. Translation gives CASSQDPTPGLRKGTQYF.

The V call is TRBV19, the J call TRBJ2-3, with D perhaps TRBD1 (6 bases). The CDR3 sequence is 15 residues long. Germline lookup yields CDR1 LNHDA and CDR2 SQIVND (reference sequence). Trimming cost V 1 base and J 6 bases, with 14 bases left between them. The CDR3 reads CASSIGGQRSDTQYF. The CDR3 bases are TGTGCCAGTAGTATAGGTGGACAGCGCTCCGATACGCAGTATTTT.

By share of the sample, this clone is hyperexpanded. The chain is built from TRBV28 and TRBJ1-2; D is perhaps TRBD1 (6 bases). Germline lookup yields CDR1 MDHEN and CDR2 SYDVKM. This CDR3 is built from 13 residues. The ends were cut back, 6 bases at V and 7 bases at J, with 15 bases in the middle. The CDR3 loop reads CASSPPGVRGYTF. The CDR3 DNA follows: TGTGCCAGCAGCCCCCCAGGGGTCCGTGGCTACACCTTC.

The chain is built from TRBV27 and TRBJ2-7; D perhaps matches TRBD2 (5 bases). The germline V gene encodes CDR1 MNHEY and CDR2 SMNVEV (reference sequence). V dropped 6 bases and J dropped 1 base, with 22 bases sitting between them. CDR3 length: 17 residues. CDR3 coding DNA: TGTGCCAGCAGACTAGGACCCCTCTCCAGTGGGTCCTACGAGCAGTACTTC. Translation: CASRLGPLSSGSYEQYF.

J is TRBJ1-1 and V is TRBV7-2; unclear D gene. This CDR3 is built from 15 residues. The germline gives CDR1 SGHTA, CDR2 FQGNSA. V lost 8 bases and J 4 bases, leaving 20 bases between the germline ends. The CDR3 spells CASSFPGGLITEAFF. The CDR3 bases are TGTGCCAGCTCCTTTCCGGGAGGGCTCATCACTGAAGCTTTCTTT.